This TCR beta chain was observed in a study of PD-1 blockade in classical Hodgkin lymphoma (dated by TCRdb to 2020 to 2022). Looking at the study overall: Nivolumab dosing was 3 mg/kg intravenously every 2 weeks, continuing until either disease progression or unacceptable toxicity. To define a peripheral blood immune signature of response to PD-1 blockade in classical Hodgkin lymphoma, the study combined TCR beta sequencing with CyTOF.

The meaning of the sample's time point label: cycle 4 day 1 (C4D1), after about 6 weeks of nivolumab. Every trial patient had relapsed after autologous stem cell transplantation, and cohorts A, B and C differed in prior brentuximab vedotin exposure. The trial cohort included 50 or so patients with relapsed/refractory classical Hodgkin lymphoma, and each patient had a best overall response of complete response, partial response or progressive disease. In the multi-cohort phase II CheckMate 205 trial, trial patients received single-agent nivolumab. An independent review committee assessed best overall response using the 2007 International Working Group response criteria. Trial PBMCs were collected immediately before nivolumab initiation (C1D1) and during therapy at cycle 2 day 1 and cycle 4 day 1. After peripheral blood was drawn into 8 mL Vacutainer Cell Preparation Tubes, PBMCs were isolated by centrifugation and then cryopreserved.

After removal of 1 base from V and 2 bases from J, the junction retains 2 bases not matched to a gene. Reading the germline V gene gives CDR1 SGHAT and CDR2 FQNNGV. The CDR3, from cysteine to phenylalanine, totals 15 residues. Just the 45-base CDR3 DNA is kept, in frame starting at base 1. Points the paper makes about the study in general: CD4+ but not CD8+ TCR diversity rose significantly by C4D1 (p=0.0027 vs p=0.16), most apparent in complete responders (p=0.02). Lower diversity was seen in patients whose nivolumab began less than 1 year after ASCT, and these patients were left out of later analyses so that immune reconstitution would not confound the results. Trial patients with a complete response had baseline diversity similar to that of newly diagnosed patients, while partial responders and progressors had significantly lower diversity. The study covered only a single clinical trial cohort, and the causes of the repertoire differences, possibly disease activity or prior therapy, were still not defined. Newly diagnosed patients were reported to have lower baseline TCR diversity than healthy donors, and relapsed/refractory patients were reported to have lower baseline TCR diversity still.

The Qiagen DNeasy kit was used to extract genomic DNA from unsorted PBMCs and from the negatively selected CD4+ and CD8+ fractions. Using primers that anneal to V and J segments, immunoSEQ multiplex PCR amplified the TCR beta CDR3 regions. A synthetic immune receptor repertoire was used to minimize amplification bias, and any remaining bias was removed computationally after sequencing. On the study's bioinformatics: Custom Python scripts were used to quantify repertoire diversity as the Shannon entropy index. Unsorted, CD4+ and CD8+ repertoires were analyzed separately, except for combined analyses in which CD4+ and CD8+ sequences were merged in silico. A clone counted as expanded when the clone's frequency after treatment rose at least 2-fold relative to C1D1, and clones undetected at baseline were given a pseudocount of 0.5. Singleton clones were defined as clones with 0 or 1 copy at C1D1, and non-singleton clones were defined as clones with 2 or more copies. Clones expanded in unsorted samples were annotated as CD4+, CD8+ or unknown by matching protein sequences in sorted samples from the same patient. Wilcoxon tests were applied to paired samples to test diversity changes from C1D1 to C4D1. Imported from immuneACCESS, the table was reduced by TCRdb to in-frame sequences with V and J called. These copies leave out some clones; in studies compared against another copy, an unresolved V gene accounts for under half, and the cause of the remainder is not known. D and trimming were read from the DNA, whereas the V and J calls and clone size are those reported in that table. The sample table contains about 64,000 clones; only one count was recorded for roughly nine tenths of them. Around 8% of the sample is in the top ten clones.

In regard to this clone: Its recognized antigen is unknown. Per-base quality was not reported, and no clone a single base away is much larger than it.

The sequencing used peripheral blood mononuclear cells (PBMCs), collected before the fourth cycle of nivolumab. The receptor's source is a human donor with classical Hodgkin lymphoma. The chain couples TRBV11-2 to TRBJ2-7, with TRBD1 identical over 10 junction bases. The DNA sequence is as follows: TGTGCCAGCAGCTTAGGGACAGGGGGTCCCTACGAGCAGTACTTC. The resulting protein is CASSLGTGGPYEQYF.